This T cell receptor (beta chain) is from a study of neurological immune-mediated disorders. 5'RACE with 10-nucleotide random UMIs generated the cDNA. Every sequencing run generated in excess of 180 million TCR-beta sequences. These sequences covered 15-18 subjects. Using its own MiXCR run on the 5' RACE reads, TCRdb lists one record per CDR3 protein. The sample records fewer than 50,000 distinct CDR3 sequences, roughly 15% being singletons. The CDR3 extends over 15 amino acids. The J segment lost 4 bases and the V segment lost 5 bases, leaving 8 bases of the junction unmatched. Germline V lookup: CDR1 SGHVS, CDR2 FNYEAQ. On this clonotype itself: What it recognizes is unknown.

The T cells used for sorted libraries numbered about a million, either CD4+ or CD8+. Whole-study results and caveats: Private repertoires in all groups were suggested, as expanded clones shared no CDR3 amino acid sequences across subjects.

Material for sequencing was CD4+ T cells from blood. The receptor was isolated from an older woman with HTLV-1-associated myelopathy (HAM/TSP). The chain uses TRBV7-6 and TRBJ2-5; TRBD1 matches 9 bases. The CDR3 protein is CASSKYRGHLETQYF. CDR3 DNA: TGTGCCAGCAGCAAGTACAGGGGGCACTTAGAGACCCAGTACTTC.